The 19 T cell receptor beta chains below all came from one sample that was sequenced in a study of monozygotic twins with inflammatory bowel disease. TCRdb re-called the 5' RACE reads; every CDR3 protein appears as one record, without DNA. The sample has 300,000 to 400,000 distinct CDR3 sequences. The specimen sequenced was blood. These receptors originate from a human donor with ulcerative colitis or Crohn's disease, or a healthy co-twin of an affected twin (not recorded which).

The rearrangement uses TRBV29-1 and TRBJ1-2; the D gene TCRdb calls, TRBD1, cannot be checked with no DNA. This CDR3 contains 12 residues. Germline CDR1 and CDR2: SQVTM and ANQGSEA. CDR3: CSVGQGNYGYTF.

The chain uses TRBV5-1 and TRBJ2-7; the D call from TCRdb, TRBD1, cannot be confirmed without DNA. CDR3 length equals 16 residues. Germline lookup yields CDR1 SGHRS and CDR2 YFSETQ. The CDR3 loop reads CASSHPFRTDLYEQYF. The full variable domain, rest sourced from reference TRBV5-1 and TRBJ2-7, is KAGVTQTPRYLIKTRGQQVTLSCSPISGHRSVSWYQQTPGQGLQFLFEYFSETQRNKGNFPGRFSGRQFSNSRSEMNVSTLELGDSALYLCASSHPFRTDLYEQYFGPGTRLTVT.

The gene calls are TRBV5-1 and TRBJ2-7. Looked up from germline, CDR1 is SGHRS and CDR2 is YFSETQ. The CDR3 is 14 residues long. The CDR3 region is CASSLISGPYEQYF.

The chain joins TRBV7-2 to TRBJ2-5; TCRdb selects TRBD1, and the lack of DNA leaves this call unchecked. The CDR3 has 13 residues. Germline V lookup: CDR1 SGHTA, CDR2 FQGNSA. The CDR3 spells CASSLTGAKTQYF.

The V call is TRBV24-1, the J call TRBJ2-1; TCRdb's D call of TRBD2 is untestable without DNA. In germline, CDR1 is KGHDR, CDR2 SFDVKD. The length of the CDR3 is 15 residues. CDR3 amino acids: CATSEVSGGYNEQFF.

The chain is built from TRBV7-8 and TRBJ1-3. The CDR3 length is 16 residues. Germline-derived CDR1 and CDR2 are SGHVS and FQNEAQ. CDR3 amino acids: CASSPDPTSSGNTIYF.

The V call is TRBV5-4, the J call TRBJ2-7; absent DNA, TCRdb's TRBD2 call cannot be checked. Looked up from germline, CDR1 is SGHNT and CDR2 is YYREEE (reference sequence). CDR3 length: 17 residues. The chain's CDR3 is CASSRTSGGLSSYEQYF.

The rearrangement joins TRBV7-9 to TRBJ2-7. This CDR3 has 13 residues. Germline V gene sequence: CDR1 SEHNR, CDR2 FQNEAQ (reference sequence). The CDR3 loop is CASSRRDSYEQYF.

This chain uses TRBV5-1 with TRBJ2-6; the TRBD1 assignment by TCRdb is unverifiable without DNA. The CDR3 length is 13 residues. In germline, CDR1 is SGHRS, CDR2 YFSETQ. The CDR3 sequence is CAKPGHPRNVLTF.

The V gene is TRBV12-3 or TRBV12-4, the J gene TRBJ2-3. The CDR3 length is 13 residues. CDR3 loop: CASSFASMDTQHF.

The chain employs TRBV5-1 and TRBJ1-2; checking the TCRdb D call of TRBD1 is not possible without DNA. The CDR3 is made up of 15 amino acids. CDR1 is SGHRS and CDR2 is YFSETQ in the germline V gene. The chain's CDR3 is CASRPLSAGNYGYTF.

The chain joins TRBV7-9 to TRBJ2-3; the TRBD2 assignment by TCRdb is unverifiable without DNA. Germline CDR1 SEHNR, CDR2 FQNEAQ (reference sequence). The CDR3 loop spans 16 amino acids. The CDR3 region is CASSKGLAGAEGTQYF.

J is TRBJ1-6 and V is TRBV4-3. CDR3 size: 15 residues. The germline V gene encodes CDR1 LGHNA and CDR2 YSLEER. The CDR3 sequence: CASSQAAVYNSPLHF.

The chain is built from TRBV27 and TRBJ1-1; lacking DNA, the TRBD1 call made by TCRdb goes unchecked. The CDR3 runs to 13 residues. Germline values: CDR1 MNHEY, CDR2 SMNVEV (reference sequence). CDR3 sequence: CASSLFPGTEAFF.

V is TRBV4-1 and J is TRBJ2-5. Germline-derived CDR1 and CDR2 are MGHRA and YSYEKL. The CDR3 spans 14 residues. The CDR3 here is CASSQQRWQETQYF.

J is TRBJ2-7 and V is TRBV19; the TCRdb D gene call, TRBD1, has no DNA to confirm it. Looked up from germline, CDR1 is LNHDA and CDR2 is SQIVND (reference sequence). The CDR3 covers 15 residues. The CDR3 loop is CASRLQGVSSYEQYF.

The chain employs TRBV20-1 and TRBJ2-3. This CDR3 is 14 amino acids long. Germline CDR1 and CDR2: DFQATT and SNEGSKA (reference sequence). CDR3 region: CSAIGVYASDTQYF.

V is TRBV10-1 and J is TRBJ2-5; with no DNA, the TCRdb D assignment of TRBD2 cannot be verified. Per the germline V gene, CDR1 is WNHNN and CDR2 is SYGVQD (reference sequence). The CDR3 length is 14 residues. CDR3 sequence reads: CASSEGPGRETQYF.

V gene TRBV20-1 combines with J gene TRBJ2-7. CDR1 DFQATT and CDR2 SNEGSKA come from the germline V gene (reference sequence). This CDR3 spans 14 amino acids. The CDR3 is CSASPQTFGYEQYF.